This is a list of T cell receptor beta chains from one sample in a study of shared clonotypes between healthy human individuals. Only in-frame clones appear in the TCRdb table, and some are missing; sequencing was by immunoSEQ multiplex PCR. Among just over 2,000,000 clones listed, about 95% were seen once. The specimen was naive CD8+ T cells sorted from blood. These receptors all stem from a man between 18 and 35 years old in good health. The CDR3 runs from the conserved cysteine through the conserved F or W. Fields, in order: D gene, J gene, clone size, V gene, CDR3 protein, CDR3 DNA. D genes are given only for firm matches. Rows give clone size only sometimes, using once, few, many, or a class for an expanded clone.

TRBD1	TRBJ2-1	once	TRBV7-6	CASSLGQGAVNEQFF	TGTGCCAGCAGCCTCGGACAGGGGGCTGTCAATGAGCAGTTCTTC
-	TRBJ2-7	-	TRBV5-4	CASSSGLLSYEQYF	TGTGCCAGCAGCTCAGGACTGCTCTCCTACGAGCAGTACTTC
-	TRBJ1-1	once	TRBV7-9	CASSESGINTEAFF	TGTGCCAGCAGCGAATCCGGGATAAACACTGAAGCTTTCTTT
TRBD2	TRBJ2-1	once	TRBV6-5	CASSPGLAGGYEQFF	TGTGCCAGCAGCCCGGGACTAGCGGGAGGATATGAGCAGTTCTTC
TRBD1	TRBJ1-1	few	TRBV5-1	CASSRTGTEAFF	TGCGCCAGCAGCCGGACAGGGACTGAAGCTTTCTTT
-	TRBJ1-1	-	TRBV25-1	CASRDSSTEAFF	TGTGCCAGCAGAGATAGCTCCACTGAAGCTTTCTTT
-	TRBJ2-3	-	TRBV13	CASSPLSTDTQYF	TGTGCCAGCAGCCCCCTGAGCACAGATACGCAGTATTTT
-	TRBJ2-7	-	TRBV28	CASSFGGNEQYF	TGTGCCAGCAGTTTTGGCGGGAACGAGCAGTACTTC
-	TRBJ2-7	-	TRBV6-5	CASSYSGEIYEQYF	TGTGCCAGCAGTTACTCTGGGGAGATCTACGAGCAGTACTTC
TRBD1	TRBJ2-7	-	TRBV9	CASSDLQGSEQYF	TGTGCCAGCAGCGACTTACAGGGGAGCGAGCAGTACTTC
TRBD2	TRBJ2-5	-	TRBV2	CAYLLGTSGGLQETQYF	TGTGCCTATCTCCTGGGGACTAGCGGGGGCCTACAAGAGACCCAGTACTTC
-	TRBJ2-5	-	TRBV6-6	CASSSIQETQYF	TGTGCCAGCAGTTCCATCCAAGAGACCCAGTACTTC
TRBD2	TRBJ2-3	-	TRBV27	CASSTTSGGTDTQYF	TGTGCCAGCAGTACGACTAGCGGGGGCACAGATACGCAGTATTTT
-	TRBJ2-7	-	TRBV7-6	CASSGTPSSYEQYF	TGTGCCAGCAGCGGGACACCTAGCTCCTACGAGCAGTACTTC
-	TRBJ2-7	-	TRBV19	CASSIDREYHEQYF	TGTGCCAGTAGTATAGATCGGGAGTACCACGAGCAGTACTTC
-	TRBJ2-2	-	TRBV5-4	CASSTDLGGELFF	TGTGCCAGCAGTACCGACCTGGGCGGGGAGCTGTTTTTT